The 13 T cell receptor beta chains listed next were all sequenced from one sample in a study of T-cell reconstitution after alpha-beta-depleted transplantation in children. The authors prepared the TCRbeta library with unique molecular identifiers. One entry per CDR3 protein, called by TCRdb with MiXCR from the PCR reads. Of approximately 150,000 distinct CDR3 sequences detected, more than 8% appear once; the ten largest clones hold roughly 18%. The sequencing here drew on PBMCs, mostly from graft donor cells, taken 180 days after TCRalphabeta/CD19-depleted stem cell transplant. These receptors all come from a female patient between 2 and 15 years old who had a stem cell transplant for congenital amegakaryocytic thrombocytopenia, so the T cells may come from the graft donor.

This chain joins TRBV3-1 and TRBJ1-6; D gene ambiguous. V lost 0 bases, J lost 11 bases, and 11 bases lay in between. CDR1 and CDR2 from the germline V gene are LGHDT and YNNKEL (reference sequence). This CDR3 comprises 14 residues. In DNA form, the CDR3 reads TGTGCCAGCAGCCAAGATTGGCAGAGACCACCCCTCCACTTT. Its translation: CASSQDWQRPPLHF.

This clonotype was observed at least ten times. The chain carries TRBV28 and TRBJ1-1, with D unresolved. CDR1 is MDHEN, CDR2 SYDVKM, per germline. The CDR3 is made up of 11 amino acids. V was trimmed by 3 bases and J by 8 bases, leaving 7 bases between them. Here the CDR3 reads CASSFYGEAFF. DNA for the CDR3: TGTGCCAGCAGTTTCTACGGAGAAGCTTTCTTT.

At least ten counts were recorded for this clonotype. J is TRBJ1-6 and V is TRBV29-1, with 8 nucleotides matching TRBD1. J was trimmed by 8 bases and V by 4 bases; bases with no gene match: 4. Germline V gene lookup returns CDR1 SQVTM and CDR2 ANQGSEA. CDR3 length: 13 residues. CDR3 in DNA: TGCAGCGTTGCAGCAGGGGGCGATTCACCCCTCCACTTT. The encoded protein is CSVAAGGDSPLHF.

This clonotype came up many times. The gene calls are TRBV5-1 and TRBJ2-1; 9 bases align to TRBD1. V shed 0 bases and J 4 bases; nucleotides not matched to a gene: 2. CDR1 is SGHRS, CDR2 YFSETQ, per germline. This CDR3 is 15 amino acids long. The CDR3: CASSLVGTGYNEQFF. The CDR3 nucleotides are TGCGCCAGCAGCTTGGTGGGGACAGGGTACAATGAGCAGTTCTTC.

The genes are TRBV30 and TRBJ2-4; TRBD2 is a possible D gene (6 bases). The CDR3 has 12 amino acids. Trimming pared 3 bases from V and 5 bases from J, leaving 8 bases between. The germline V gene has CDR1 GTSNPN and CDR2 SVGIG (reference sequence). This CDR3 is CAWSLAENIQYF. As DNA, the CDR3 is TGTGCCTGGAGCTTAGCGGAAAACATTCAGTACTTC.

There are many counts of this clonotype. V and J are TRBV29-1 and TRBJ2-1, with TRBD2 matching over 8 bases. There are 18 residues in the CDR3. V dropped 4 bases and J dropped 0; count of bases not matched to a gene: 14. Per germline, CDR1 SQVTM and CDR2 ANQGSEA. In DNA form, the CDR3 reads TGCAGCGTTGTTAGGTGGACTAGCCTTGACGCCTCCTACAATGAGCAGTTCTTC. It is translated as CSVVRWTSLDASYNEQFF.

This clonotype was found many times. The chain recombines TRBV7-6 with TRBJ2-3, with D unclear. This CDR3 is 14 amino acids long. V lost 5 bases and J 4 bases, leaving 13 bases between the germline ends. Germline CDR1 SGHVS, CDR2 FNYEAQ. CDR3 sequence: CASSKTRFSDTQYF. The CDR3 nucleotides read TGTGCCAGCAGCAAGACTCGGTTCTCAGATACGCAGTATTTT. Looking up the rest from reference TRBV7-6 and TRBJ2-3 gives the full variable domain: GAGVSQSPRYKVTKRGQDVALRCDPISGHVSLYWYRQALGQGPEFLTYFNYEAQQDKSGLPNDRFSAERPEGSISTLTIQRTEQRDSAMYRCASSKTRFSDTQYFGPGTRLTVL.

There are many counts of this clonotype. V is TRBV25-1 and J is TRBJ1-2, with 8 bases aligning to TRBD1. The CDR3 loop spans 12 amino acids. CDR1 and CDR2 (germline): MGHDK, SYGVNS. The CDR3, as DNA: TGTGAACGGGGACAGGCCTTTGGTGGCTACACCTTC. The encoded protein is CERGQAFGGYTF.

The rearrangement links TRBV12-5 to TRBJ2-7; tentatively, D is TRBD2 (5 bases). The ends were cut back, 1 base at V and 3 bases at J, with 13 bases in the middle. Per germline, CDR1 LGHNT and CDR2 FRNRAP. The CDR3 spans 15 residues. CDR3: CASGLGSGSVYEQYF. The CDR3, as DNA: TGTGCTAGTGGTTTGGGTAGTGGTAGCGTCTACGAGCAGTACTTC.

In its sample, this clonotype was seen many times. The chain employs TRBV5-6 and TRBJ1-5; 7 bases map to TRBD1. CDR3 length: 15 residues. In germline, CDR1 is SGHDT, CDR2 YYEEEE. V lost 6 bases to trimming and J lost 0 bases; unmatched junction nucleotides: 6. The CDR3 region has the DNA TGTGCCAGCAAAGTAAAGGGGGCTAGCAATCAGCCCCAGCATTTT. It yields the protein CASKVKGASNQPQHF.

The chain joins TRBV19 to TRBJ1-5; D might be TRBD1 (5 bases). Per germline, CDR1 LNHDA and CDR2 SQIVND (reference sequence). Trimming shortened V by 4 bases and J by 3 bases, and 13 bases separated the two germline ends. The CDR3 is made up of 15 amino acids. This CDR3 is CASSTLVQVNQPQHF. CDR3 DNA sequence: TGTGCCAGTAGTACCTTGGTACAGGTCAATCAGCCCCAGCATTTT.

This clonotype has at least ten counts. The chain couples TRBV28 to TRBJ2-1; D gene uncertain. CDR1 and CDR2 from the germline V gene are MDHEN and SYDVKM. Between the trimmed V and J ends, which lost 6 bases and 4 bases, there was a span of 4 bases. The CDR3 totals 11 residues. CDR3 region: CASRKYNEQFF. The CDR3 DNA follows: TGTGCCAGCAGGAAATACAATGAGCAGTTCTTC.

This clonotype was counted ten times or more. The rearrangement uses TRBV3-1 and TRBJ1-2; TRBD1 matches at 7 bases. The V and J ends lost 2 bases and 7 bases, in that order; junction bases with no gene match: 7. The CDR3 spans 14 residues. Germline V gene sequence: CDR1 LGHDT, CDR2 YNNKEL (reference sequence). The DNA of the CDR3 is TGTGCCAGCAGCCAACTCCGGGACAGTGCTGGCTACACCTTC. It yields the protein CASSQLRDSAGYTF. The full variable domain, in which reference TRBV3-1 and TRBJ1-2 provide the parts outside the CDR3, is DTAVSQTPKYLVTQMGNDKSIKCEQNLGHDTMYWYKQDSKKFLKIMFSYNNKELIINETVPNRFSPKSPDKAHLNLHINSLELGDSAVYFCASSQLRDSAGYTFGSGTRLTVV.